The T cell receptor beta chain described here comes from a study of cytomegalovirus exposure and HLA in healthy donors. Study-wide findings and caveats: Under in vitro conditions, a few CMV-associated chains were confirmed as specific for CMV antigens.

On this clone itself: Its target is unknown.

Germline V gives CDR1 SGHTA, CDR2 FQGNSA. Trimming removed 4 bases from V and 6 bases from J, with 12 bases in between. CDR3 length: 13 amino acids. With 60 Vbeta and 13 Jbeta primers, the PCR was carried out. Using immunoSEQ multiplex PCR, the repertoire was profiled, and TCRdb retains in-frame clones only, with some absent. The sample shows roughly 120,000 clones, around 80% of them seen only once. This clonotype was sampled from a woman aged 60-70 years in good health and CMV-seropositive. The genes are TRBV7-2 and TRBJ1-2, with D uncertain. Material for sequencing was PBMCs. CDR3 DNA sequence: TGTGCCAGCAGCTCTCGGCAGGCCGATGGCTACACCTTC. Translating it yields CASSSRQADGYTF.